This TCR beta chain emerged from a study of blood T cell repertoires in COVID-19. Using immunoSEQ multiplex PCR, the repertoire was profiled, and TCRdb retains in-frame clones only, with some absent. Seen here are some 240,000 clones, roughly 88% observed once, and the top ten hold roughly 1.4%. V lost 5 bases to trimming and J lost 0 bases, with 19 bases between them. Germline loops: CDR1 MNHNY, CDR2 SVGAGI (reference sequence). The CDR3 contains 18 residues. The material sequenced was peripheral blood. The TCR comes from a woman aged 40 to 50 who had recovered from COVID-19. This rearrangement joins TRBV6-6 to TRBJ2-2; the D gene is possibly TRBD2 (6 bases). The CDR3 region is CASSPRGWGATNTGELFF. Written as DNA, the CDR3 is TGTGCCAGCAGTCCCCGGGGGTGGGGTGCTACGAACACCGGGGAGCTGTTTTTT.